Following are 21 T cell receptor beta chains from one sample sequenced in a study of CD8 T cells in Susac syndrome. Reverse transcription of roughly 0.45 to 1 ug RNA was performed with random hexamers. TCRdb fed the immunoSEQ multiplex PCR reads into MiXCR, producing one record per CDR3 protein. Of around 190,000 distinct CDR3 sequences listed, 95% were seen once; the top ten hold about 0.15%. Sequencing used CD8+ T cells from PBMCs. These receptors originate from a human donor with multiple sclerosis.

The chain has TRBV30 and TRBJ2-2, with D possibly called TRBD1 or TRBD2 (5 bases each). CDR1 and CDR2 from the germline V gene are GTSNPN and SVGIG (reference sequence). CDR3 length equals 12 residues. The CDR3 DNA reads TGTGGTGGGACCTCGAACACCGGGGAGCTGTTTTTT. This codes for CGGTSNTGELFF.

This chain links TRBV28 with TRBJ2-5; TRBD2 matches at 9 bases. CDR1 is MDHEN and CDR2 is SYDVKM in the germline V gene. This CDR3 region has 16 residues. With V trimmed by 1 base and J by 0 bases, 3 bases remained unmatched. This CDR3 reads CASSLLASGNQETQYF. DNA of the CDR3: TGTGCCAGCAGTTTATTAGCTAGCGGGAACCAAGAGACCCAGTACTTC.

The CDR3 region has the DNA TGTGCCAGCAGCTCCTTAGGACAGCAGAGCTCCTACAATGAGCAGTTCTTC. This codes for CASSSLGQQSSYNEQFF. The rearrangement links TRBV11-2 to TRBJ2-1; a weak D match, TRBD1 (6 bases). V lost 4 bases, J lost 0 bases, and 16 bases lay in between. Germline CDR1 and CDR2: SGHAT and FQNNGV. This CDR3 spans 17 amino acids.

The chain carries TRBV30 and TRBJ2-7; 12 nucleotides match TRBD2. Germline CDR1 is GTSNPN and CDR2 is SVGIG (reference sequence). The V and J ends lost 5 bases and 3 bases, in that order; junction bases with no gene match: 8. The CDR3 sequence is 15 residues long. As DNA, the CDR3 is TGTGCCTGGGGACTAGCGGGAAGGTGGAGCTACGAGCAGTACTTC. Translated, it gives CAWGLAGRWSYEQYF.

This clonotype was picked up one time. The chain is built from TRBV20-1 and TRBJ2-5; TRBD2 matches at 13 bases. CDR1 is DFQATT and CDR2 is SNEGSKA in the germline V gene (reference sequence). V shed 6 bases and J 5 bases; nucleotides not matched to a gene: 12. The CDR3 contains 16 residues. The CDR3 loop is CSAPATTSGRAETQYF. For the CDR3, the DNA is TGCAGTGCCCCGGCGACCACTAGCGGGAGGGCCGAGACCCAGTACTTC.

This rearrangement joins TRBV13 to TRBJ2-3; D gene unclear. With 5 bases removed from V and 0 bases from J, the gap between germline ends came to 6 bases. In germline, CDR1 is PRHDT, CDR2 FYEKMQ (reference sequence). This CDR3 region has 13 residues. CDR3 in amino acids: CASSLQSTDTQYF. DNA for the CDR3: TGTGCCAGCAGCCTCCAAAGCACAGATACGCAGTATTTT.

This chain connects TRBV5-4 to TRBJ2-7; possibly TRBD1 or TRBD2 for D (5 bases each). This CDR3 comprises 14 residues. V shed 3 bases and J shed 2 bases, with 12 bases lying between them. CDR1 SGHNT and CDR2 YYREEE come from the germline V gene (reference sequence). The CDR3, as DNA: TGTGCCAGCAGCTCCGAGGGACCAGCCTACGAGCAGTACTTC. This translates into CASSSEGPAYEQYF.

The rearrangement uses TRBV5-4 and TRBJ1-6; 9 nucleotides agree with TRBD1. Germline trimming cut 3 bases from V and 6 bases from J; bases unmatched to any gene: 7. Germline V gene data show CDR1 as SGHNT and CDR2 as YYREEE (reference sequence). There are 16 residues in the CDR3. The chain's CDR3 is CASSYPGQGPNSPLHF. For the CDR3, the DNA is TGTGCCAGCAGCTACCCGGGACAGGGCCCTAATTCACCCCTCCACTTT.

The CDR3 here is CATSGHYGYTF. The CDR3 DNA reads as TGTGCCACCAGCGGCCACTATGGCTACACCTTC. The chain carries TRBV15 and TRBJ1-2; no reliable D call. CDR1 and CDR2 (germline): LNHNV, YYDKDF (reference sequence). The CDR3 is 11 amino acids. Trimming left V 5 bases short and J 3 bases short, with 4 bases between.

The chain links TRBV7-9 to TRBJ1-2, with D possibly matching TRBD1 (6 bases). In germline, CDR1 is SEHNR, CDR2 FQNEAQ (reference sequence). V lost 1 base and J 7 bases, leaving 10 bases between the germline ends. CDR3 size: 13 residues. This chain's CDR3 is CASSLVGQIGYTF. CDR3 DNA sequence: TGTGCCAGCAGCTTAGTAGGACAGATTGGCTACACCTTC.

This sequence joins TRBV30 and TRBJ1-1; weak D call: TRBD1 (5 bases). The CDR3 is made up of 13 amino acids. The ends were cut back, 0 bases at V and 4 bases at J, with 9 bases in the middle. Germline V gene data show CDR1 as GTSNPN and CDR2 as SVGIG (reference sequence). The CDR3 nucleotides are TGTGCCTGGAGTGTAGGGGCTGGCACTGAAGCTTTCTTT. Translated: CAWSVGAGTEAFF. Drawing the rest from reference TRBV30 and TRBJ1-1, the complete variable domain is SQTIHQWPATLVQPVGSPLSLECTVEGTSNPNLYWYRQAAGRGLQLLFYSVGIGQISSEVPQNLSASRPQDRQFILSSKKLLLSDSGFYLCAWSVGAGTEAFFGQGTRLTVV.

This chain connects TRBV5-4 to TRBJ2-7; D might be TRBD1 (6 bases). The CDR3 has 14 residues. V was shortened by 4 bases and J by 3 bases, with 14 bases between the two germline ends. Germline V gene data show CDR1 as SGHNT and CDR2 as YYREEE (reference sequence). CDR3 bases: TGTGCCAGCAGCCCTTCGACAGGAAACTACGAGCAGTACTTC. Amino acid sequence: CASSPSTGNYEQYF.

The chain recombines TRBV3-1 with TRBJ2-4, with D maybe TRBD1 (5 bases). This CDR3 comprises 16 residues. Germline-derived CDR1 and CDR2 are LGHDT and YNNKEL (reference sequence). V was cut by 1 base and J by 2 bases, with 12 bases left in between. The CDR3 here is CASSQVGDGTKNIQYF. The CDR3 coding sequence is TGTGCCAGCAGCCAAGTAGGGGATGGGACCAAAAACATTCAGTACTTC.

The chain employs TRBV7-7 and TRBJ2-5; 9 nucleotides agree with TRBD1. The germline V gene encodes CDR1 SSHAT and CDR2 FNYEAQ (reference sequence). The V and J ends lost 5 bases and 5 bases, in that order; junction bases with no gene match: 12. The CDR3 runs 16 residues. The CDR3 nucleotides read TGTGCCAGCAGCCTAAACTCGGGACAGGGTTTGGAGACCCAGTACTTC. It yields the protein CASSLNSGQGLETQYF.

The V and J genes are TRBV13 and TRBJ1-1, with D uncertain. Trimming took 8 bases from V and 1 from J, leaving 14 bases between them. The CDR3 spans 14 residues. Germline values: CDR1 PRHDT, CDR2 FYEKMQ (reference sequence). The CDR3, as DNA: TGTGCCAGCGGTGGAGGGTCCGAGAACACTGAAGCTTTCTTT. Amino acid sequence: CASGGGSENTEAFF.

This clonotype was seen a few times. The CDR3 nucleotides are TGTGCCAGCAGTTTAGGCTACTACAATGAGCAGTTCTTC. Translating it yields CASSLGYYNEQFF. The chain recombines TRBV12-3 or TRBV12-4 with TRBJ2-1; D call uncertain. The CDR3 is made up of 13 amino acids. V lost 1 base to trimming and J lost 3 bases, with 4 bases between them.

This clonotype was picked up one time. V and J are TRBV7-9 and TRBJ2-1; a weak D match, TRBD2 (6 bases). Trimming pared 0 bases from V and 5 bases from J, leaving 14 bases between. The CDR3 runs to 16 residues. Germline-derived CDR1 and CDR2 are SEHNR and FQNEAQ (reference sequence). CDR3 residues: CASSLASGSGNNEQFF. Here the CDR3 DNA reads TGTGCCAGCAGCTTAGCATCCGGTAGCGGAAACAATGAGCAGTTCTTC.

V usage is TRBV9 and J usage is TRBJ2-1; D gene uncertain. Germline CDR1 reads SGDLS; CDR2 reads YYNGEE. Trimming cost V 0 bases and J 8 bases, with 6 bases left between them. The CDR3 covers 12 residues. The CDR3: CASSVGWDEQFF. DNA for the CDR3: TGTGCCAGCAGCGTAGGGTGGGATGAGCAGTTCTTC.

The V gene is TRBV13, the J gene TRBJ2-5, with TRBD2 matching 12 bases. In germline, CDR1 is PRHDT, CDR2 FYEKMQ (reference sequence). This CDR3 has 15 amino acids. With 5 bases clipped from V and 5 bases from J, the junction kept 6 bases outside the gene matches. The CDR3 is CASSPRTSGMETQYF. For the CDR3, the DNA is TGTGCCAGCAGCCCGCGGACTAGCGGGATGGAGACCCAGTACTTC. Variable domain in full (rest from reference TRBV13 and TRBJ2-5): AAGVIQSPRHLIKEKRETATLKCYPIPRHDTVYWYQQGPGQDPQFLISFYEKMQSDKGSIPDRFSAQQFSDYHSELNMSSLELGDSALYFCASSPRTSGMETQYFGPGTRLLVL.

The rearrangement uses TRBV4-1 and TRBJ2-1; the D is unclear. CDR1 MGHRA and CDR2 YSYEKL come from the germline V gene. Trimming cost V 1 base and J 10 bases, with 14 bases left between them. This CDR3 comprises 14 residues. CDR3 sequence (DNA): TGCGCCAGCAGCCAAGGCCCCCTTTTTGAGGAGCAGTTCTTC. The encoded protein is CASSQGPLFEEQFF.

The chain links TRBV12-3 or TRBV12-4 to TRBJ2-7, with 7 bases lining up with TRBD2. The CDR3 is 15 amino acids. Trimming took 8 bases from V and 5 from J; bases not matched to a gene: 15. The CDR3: CASGSLGGSGDEQYF. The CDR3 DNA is TGTGCCAGCGGATCATTGGGAGGGAGTGGGGACGAGCAGTACTTC.